One and the same sample provided the 22 T cell receptor beta chains below, sequenced in a study of T cell repertoires in ileal Crohn's disease (dated by TCRdb to between 2017 and 2020). Library method: the immunoSEQ multiplex PCR assay. In its TCRdb copy, this immuneACCESS table keeps in-frame sequences only and misses some clones. Where compared with another copy, unresolved V genes explain less than half of these, and the others have no known cause. Across this sample there are 13,000 or so clones, with roughly 78% seen only once. The ten largest clones add up to about 4.3% of the sample. What this sample's time point label stands for: neoterminal ileum biopsy at postoperative endoscopy, about 6 months after surgery. The material sequenced was ileal tissue. The source is an adult with Crohn's disease.

The rearrangement links TRBV5-4 to TRBJ2-5, with 15 bases matching TRBD2. The CDR3 has 18 amino acids. Looked up from germline, CDR1 is SGHNT and CDR2 is YYREEE (reference sequence). The J segment lost 2 bases and the V segment lost 0 bases, leaving 5 bases of the junction unmatched. The CDR3 DNA is TGTGCCAGCAGCTTGGACGGGACTAGCGGGAGGTATCAAGAGACCCAGTACTTC. Its protein is CASSLDGTSGRYQETQYF.

The rearrangement uses TRBV10-1 and TRBJ2-3; weak D call: TRBD1 (6 bases). The germline gives CDR1 WNHNN, CDR2 SYGVQD (reference sequence). Between the trimmed V and J ends, which lost 6 bases and 1 base, there was a span of 14 bases. The CDR3 totals 15 residues. This CDR3 reads CASSRDIGGTDTQYF. The CDR3 coding sequence is TGCGCCAGCAGCCGGGACATAGGGGGCACAGATACGCAGTATTTT.

V is TRBV5-1 and J is TRBJ2-4; the match to TRBD2 covers 12 bases. The trim removed 0 bases at V and 7 bases at J, leaving 5 bases unmatched. In germline, CDR1 is SGHRS, CDR2 YFSETQ. CDR3 length: 16 residues. The CDR3 coding sequence is TGCGCCAGCAGCTTGGGACTAGCGGGAGAGAGGAACATTCAGTACTTC. Amino acid sequence: CASSLGLAGERNIQYF.

The CDR3 bases are TGTGCCATCAGTGAGAGGACAGGGAACAATCAGCCCCAGCATTTT. Its translation is CAISERTGNNQPQHF. The rearrangement links TRBV10-3 to TRBJ1-5, with 8 bases identical to TRBD1. Germline lookup yields CDR1 ENHRY and CDR2 SYGVKD. The CDR3 is made up of 15 amino acids. With V trimmed by 2 bases and J by 3 bases, 3 bases remained unmatched.

This clone was counted a few times. The identical CDR3 is also encoded by other nucleotide sequences in the sample. The CDR3 nucleotides are TGCGCCAGCAGCCTGTACAATGAGCAGTTCTTC. It specifies CASSLYNEQFF. This chain joins TRBV5-1 and TRBJ2-1; D gene uncertain. V shed 4 bases and J shed 4 bases, with 3 bases lying between them. Germline V lookup: CDR1 SGHRS, CDR2 YFSETQ. The CDR3 spans 11 residues.

The chain couples TRBV27 to TRBJ1-1; TRBD1 matches at 8 bases. There are 16 residues in the CDR3. Losses at the gene ends were 0 bases for V and 11 bases for J; bases not matched to a gene: 14. Looked up from germline, CDR1 is MNHEY and CDR2 is SMNVEV (reference sequence). Written as DNA, the CDR3 is TGTGCCAGCAGTTTATCCCTTCGGACAGGGAGGGTTGGGGCTTTCTTT. It translates to CASSLSLRTGRVGAFF.

The chain has TRBV15 and TRBJ1-1, with TRBD1 matching 7 bases. Germline assignment: CDR1 LNHNV and CDR2 YYDKDF (reference sequence). V dropped 0 bases and J dropped 2; count of bases not matched to a gene: 3. This CDR3 spans 15 amino acids. The chain's CDR3 is CATSRDRDSNTEAFF. The CDR3 DNA follows: TGTGCCACCAGCAGAGACCGGGACAGTAACACTGAAGCTTTCTTT. Full variable domain (rest looked up from reference TRBV15 and TRBJ1-1): DAMVIQNPRYQVTQFGKPVTLSCSQTLNHNVMYWYQQKSSQAPKLLFHYYDKDFNNEADTPDNFQSRRPNTSFCFLDIRSPGLGDTAMYLCATSRDRDSNTEAFFGQGTRLTVV.

The genes are TRBV2 and TRBJ1-5; TRBD1 is a possible D gene (6 bases). The germline V gene encodes CDR1 SNHLY and CDR2 FYNNEI. The CDR3 has 15 residues. V lost 3 bases and J lost 0, with 9 bases in between. The CDR3 is CASSETGLSNQPQHF. As DNA, the CDR3 is TGTGCCAGCAGTGAGACAGGCCTTAGCAATCAGCCCCAGCATTTT. Combining the CDR3 with reference TRBV2 and TRBJ1-5 gives the whole variable domain EPEVTQTPSHQVTQMGQEVILRCVPISNHLYFYWYRQILGQKVEFLVSFYNNEISEKSEIFDDQFSVERPDGSNFTLKIRSTKLEDSAMYFCASSETGLSNQPQHFGDGTRLSIL.

Regarding this clone: Additional DNA sequences in this sample encode the identical CDR3. This chain uses TRBV18 with TRBJ2-3, with TRBD2 matching 14 bases. The germline V gene encodes CDR1 KGHSH and CDR2 LQKENI. Unmatched junction bases numbered 2, after V lost 1 base and J lost 5 bases. This CDR3 has 16 amino acids. In DNA, the CDR3 is TGTGCCAGCTCACCACGGACTAGCGGGGGGAGAGATACGCAGTATTTT. The encoded protein is CASSPRTSGGRDTQYF.

This clone came up a few times. V and J are TRBV7-3 and TRBJ2-2; D gene uncertain. This CDR3 has 13 residues. Looked up from germline, CDR1 is SGHTA and CDR2 is FQGTGA. V was pared by 5 bases and J by 1 base, with 5 bases between. As DNA, the CDR3 is TGTGCCAGCAGCCGTAAGAACACCGGGGAGCTGTTTTTT. Encoded protein: CASSRKNTGELFF.

This chain uses TRBV6-5 with TRBJ1-5, with 7 bases aligning to TRBD1. The CDR3 is 14 amino acids. With 5 bases clipped from V and 6 bases from J, the junction kept 7 bases outside the gene matches. Germline V lookup: CDR1 MNHEY, CDR2 SVGAGI. Written as DNA, the CDR3 is TGTGCCAGCAGTACCGACAGGGACGGTCAGCCCCAGCATTTT. Translated, it gives CASSTDRDGQPQHF.

This clone was seen more than once but under ten times. Other DNA sequences in this specimen translate into the identical CDR3. The rearrangement uses TRBV19 and TRBJ2-1, with 12 bases that match TRBD1. Unmatched junction bases numbered 2, after V lost 1 base and J lost 7 bases. The CDR3 loop spans 15 amino acids. Germline-derived CDR1 and CDR2 are LNHDA and SQIVND (reference sequence). The CDR3 DNA sequence: TGTGCCAGTAGTATAGGGGGACAGGGGGCAAATGAGCAGTTCTTC. This encodes CASSIGGQGANEQFF. The full variable domain, rest sourced from reference TRBV19 and TRBJ2-1, is DGGITQSPKYLFRKEGQNVTLSCEQNLNHDAMYWYRQDPGQGLRLIYYSQIVNDFQKGDIAEGYSVSREKKESFPLTVTSAQKNPTAFYLCASSIGGQGANEQFFGPGTRLTVL.

This rearrangement joins TRBV15 to TRBJ1-4; 7 nucleotides agree with TRBD1. Germline CDR1 is LNHNV and CDR2 is YYDKDF (reference sequence). The CDR3 is 15 amino acids. The ends lost 5 bases at V and 8 bases at J; junction bases unmatched: 11. CDR3 bases: TGTGCCACCAGCGTTTCGACAGGGCCGGGGGAAAAACTGTTTTTT. As protein: CATSVSTGPGEKLFF. The full variable domain, in which reference TRBV15 and TRBJ1-4 provide the parts outside the CDR3, is DAMVIQNPRYQVTQFGKPVTLSCSQTLNHNVMYWYQQKSSQAPKLLFHYYDKDFNNEADTPDNFQSRRPNTSFCFLDIRSPGLGDTAMYLCATSVSTGPGEKLFFGSGTQLSVL.

Here the CDR3 reads CATRDSRNSNQPQHF. CDR3 bases: TGTGCCACCCGGGACAGCAGGAATAGCAATCAGCCCCAGCATTTT. V is TRBV2 and J is TRBJ1-5; 7 bases fit TRBD1. This CDR3 is 15 amino acids long. CDR1 is SNHLY, CDR2 FYNNEI, per germline. With 10 bases clipped from V and 0 bases from J, the junction kept 9 bases outside the gene matches.

The chain joins TRBV19 to TRBJ1-2; the match to TRBD1 covers 8 bases. V was pared by 5 bases and J by 10 bases, with 9 bases of the junction left unmatched. The CDR3 runs to 13 residues. The germline V gene has CDR1 LNHDA and CDR2 SQIVND (reference sequence). CDR3 nucleotides: TGTGCCAGTAGTCCCGTCTCCAGGGGGCCCTACACCTTC. Amino acids: CASSPVSRGPYTF.

By proportion, this clone is large (0.1 to 1%). The V and J genes are TRBV7-9 and TRBJ1-5; D not resolved. V lost 1 base and J 4 bases, leaving 5 bases between the germline ends. Germline lookup yields CDR1 SEHNR and CDR2 FQNEAQ (reference sequence). This CDR3 spans 13 amino acids. The DNA of the CDR3 is TGTGCCAGCAGCTTAGGGCCGAATCAGCCCCAGCATTTT. It encodes CASSLGPNQPQHF. The whole variable domain, remainder taken from reference TRBV7-9 and TRBJ1-5, is DTGVSQNPRHKITKRGQNVTFRCDPISEHNRLYWYRQTLGQGPEFLTYFQNEAQLEKSRLLSDRFSAERPKGSFSTLEIQRTEQGDSAMYLCASSLGPNQPQHFGDGTRLSIL.

This chain links TRBV30 with TRBJ2-5, with TRBD1 matching 8 bases. Losses at the gene ends were 0 bases for V and 5 bases for J; bases not matched to a gene: 5. Germline loops: CDR1 GTSNPN, CDR2 SVGIG (reference sequence). The CDR3 sequence is 14 residues long. Here the CDR3 DNA reads TGTGCCTGGAGTGTACTGAGGGACAGGGAGACCCAGTACTTC. It translates to CAWSVLRDRETQYF.

The chain combines TRBV6-6 with TRBJ2-7, with 8 bases fitting TRBD2. CDR3 length: 13 residues. Germline V CDR1 and CDR2: MNHNY, SVGAGI (reference sequence). The junction had 5 bases not matched to a gene; V was cut back by 5 bases and J by 5 bases. In DNA, the CDR3 is TGTGCCAGCAGTCGGGGGGGACTGAACGAGCAGTACTTC. Translated: CASSRGGLNEQYF.

There are a few counts of this clone. J is TRBJ2-3 and V is TRBV7-2; the match to TRBD2 covers 8 bases. Trimming removed 2 bases from V and 5 bases from J; junction bases left unmatched: 9. The germline CDR1 and CDR2 sequences are SGHTA and FQGNSA. There are 16 residues in the CDR3. Here the CDR3 reads CASSLNAGRAEDTQYF. CDR3 sequence (DNA): TGTGCCAGCAGCTTAAATGCCGGGAGGGCCGAAGATACGCAGTATTTT.

The chain carries TRBV11-2 and TRBJ2-7, with 7 bases lining up with TRBD1. The CDR3 is made up of 16 amino acids. Germline CDR1 reads SGHAT; CDR2 reads FQNNGV. The V and J ends lost 5 bases and 0 bases, in that order; junction bases with no gene match: 10. The CDR3 DNA reads TGTGCCAGCAGCGCCATCGGACGACAGGGCTCCTACGAGCAGTACTTC. Residues: CASSAIGRQGSYEQYF. Full variable domain (outside the CDR3, taken from reference TRBV11-2 and TRBJ2-7): EAGVAQSPRYKIIEKRQSVAFWCNPISGHATLYWYQQILGQGPKLLIQFQNNGVVDDSQLPKDRFSAERLKGVDSTLKIQPAKLEDSAVYLCASSAIGRQGSYEQYFGPGTRLTVT.

This clone was observed a few times. The V and J genes are TRBV14 and TRBJ2-5, with D uncertain. The CDR3 consists of 12 residues. Germline values: CDR1 SGHDN, CDR2 FVKESK. Trimming cost V 1 base and J 6 bases, with 6 bases left between them. The CDR3 DNA reads as TGTGCCAGCAGCCAAGTAACACAGACCCAGTACTTC. Its protein is CASSQVTQTQYF.

The V and J genes are TRBV27 and TRBJ2-2, with D possibly matching TRBD2 (6 bases). In germline, CDR1 is MNHEY, CDR2 SMNVEV (reference sequence). The CDR3 extends over 15 amino acids. Trimming took 10 bases from V and 5 from J, leaving 20 bases between them. CDR3 amino acids: CATSNEEAGTGELFF. The DNA for the CDR3 is TGTGCCACCTCAAATGAGGAGGCGGGAACCGGGGAGCTGTTTTTT.